What follows are 16 T cell receptor beta chains derived from one specimen sequenced in a study of blood T cell repertoires in COVID-19. Repertoires were generated with immunoSEQ multiplex PCR, while TCRdb's copy carries only in-frame clones and drops some. The profile shows about 200,000 clones, roughly 88% of them singletons. The material sequenced was peripheral blood. These receptors originate from a man in his forties with acute or convalescent COVID-19.

V is TRBV3-1 (or the pseudogene TRBV3-2) and J is TRBJ2-7, with TRBD1 matching 8 bases. The CDR3 has 14 residues. CDR1 LGHDT and CDR2 YNNKEL come from the germline V gene (reference sequence). The V segment lost 4 bases and the J segment 4 bases; nucleotides outside the gene matches: 6. The DNA of the CDR3 is TGTGCCAGCAGCCGAGACAGGGGAGTTTACGAGCAGTACTTC. It translates to CASSRDRGVYEQYF.

The rearrangement uses TRBV30 and TRBJ2-3; D perhaps matches TRBD2 (6 bases). This CDR3 spans 16 amino acids. From germline, CDR1 is GTSNPN and CDR2 SVGIG (reference sequence). V was trimmed by 2 bases and J by 4 bases, leaving 19 bases between them. In DNA, the CDR3 is TGTGCCTGGAGTAATCTGGGGGGTTTTGCCCCAGATACGCAGTATTTT. This gives the protein CAWSNLGGFAPDTQYF.

The gene calls are TRBV6-5 and TRBJ2-7, with D tentatively TRBD2 (6 bases). The V and J ends lost 5 bases and 3 bases respectively, with 11 bases between them. The CDR3 extends over 13 amino acids. Germline V CDR1 and CDR2: MNHEY, SVGAGI. The CDR3 spells CASSRDSRYEQYF. CDR3 coding DNA: TGTGCCAGCAGTAGGGACTCACGCTACGAGCAGTACTTC.

This chain connects TRBV12-3 or TRBV12-4 to TRBJ1-1, with TRBD1 as a possible D gene (5 bases). V dropped 7 bases and J dropped 11 bases, with 17 bases sitting between them. The CDR3 consists of 12 residues. The CDR3 loop is CASTWDGGNAFF. In DNA form, the CDR3 reads TGTGCCAGCACCTGGGACGGGGGGAATGCTTTCTTT.

This chain joins TRBV7-9 and TRBJ1-4, with a weak D call TRBD1 (5 bases). V was pared by 0 bases and J by 8 bases, with 16 bases between. Germline V gene data show CDR1 as SEHNR and CDR2 as FQNEAQ (reference sequence). The CDR3 is 16 amino acids. CDR3 in amino acids: CASSLAVGGTDEKLFF. In DNA form, the CDR3 reads TGTGCCAGCAGCTTAGCGGTCGGAGGGACGGACGAAAAACTGTTTTTT.

The V gene is TRBV20-1, the J gene TRBJ2-1; a weak D match, TRBD1 (6 bases). This CDR3 contains 14 residues. Germline assignment: CDR1 DFQATT and CDR2 SNEGSKA (reference sequence). The V end lost 3 bases, the J end lost 4 bases, and 13 bases lay between the germline ends. The CDR3 sequence is CSASLPQGYNEQFF. In DNA, the CDR3 is TGCAGTGCTAGTCTCCCTCAGGGGTACAATGAGCAGTTCTTC.

This sequence joins TRBV10-1 and TRBJ1-2, with D possibly TRBD1 on 6 matching bases. The CDR3 consists of 15 residues. V shed 4 bases and J shed 2 bases, with 14 bases lying between them. CDR1 and CDR2 (germline): WNHNN, SYGVQD (reference sequence). The CDR3, as DNA: TGCGCCAGCAGTGGTCCCCTGGGGGCCAACTATGGCTACACCTTC. This sequence encodes CASSGPLGANYGYTF.

This clone has only one observation. The V gene is TRBV3-1 (or the pseudogene TRBV3-2), the J gene TRBJ1-1, with D uncertain. Trimming removed 2 bases at V and 6 bases at J, with 10 bases between. CDR1 and CDR2 (germline): LGHDT, YNNKEL (reference sequence). This CDR3 is 13 amino acids long. CDR3 sequence reads: CASSQSARPEAFF. CDR3 nucleotides: TGTGCCAGCAGCCAAAGCGCCCGCCCTGAAGCTTTCTTT.

The gene calls are TRBV11-2 and TRBJ1-4, with TRBD1 identical over 9 bases. Germline CDR1 is SGHAT and CDR2 is FQNNGV. With V trimmed by 6 bases and J by 8 bases, 10 bases remained unmatched. This CDR3 has 15 amino acids. The CDR3 loop is CASSSSRTGEEKLFF. Here the CDR3 DNA reads TGTGCCAGCAGTTCAAGTCGGACAGGGGAGGAAAAACTGTTTTTT.

J is TRBJ1-2 and V is TRBV6-1; D is ambiguous. Germline CDR1 is MNHNS and CDR2 is SASEGT. The V gene lost 3 bases and the J gene lost 4 bases, with 9 bases spanning the gap. The CDR3 has 13 amino acids. In nucleotides, the CDR3 is TGTGCCAGCAGTGAGGAGGGTATCTATGGCTACACCTTC. It specifies CASSEEGIYGYTF.

V is TRBV27 and J is TRBJ1-1; 8 bases match TRBD1. Looked up from germline, CDR1 is MNHEY and CDR2 is SMNVEV (reference sequence). The CDR3 is 17 amino acids. The junction had 14 bases not matched to a gene; V was cut back by 3 bases and J by 5 bases. The CDR3 is CASSFRGQVSVGTEAFF. For the CDR3, the DNA is TGTGCCAGCAGTTTTAGGGGACAGGTGTCGGTTGGTACTGAAGCTTTCTTT.

This chain links TRBV6-5 with TRBJ2-3; D uncertain. Between the trimmed V and J ends, which lost 5 bases and 4 bases, there was a span of 10 bases. CDR3 length: 13 residues. Germline V CDR1 and CDR2: MNHEY, SVGAGI. CDR3 protein: CASSTPVADTQYF. The CDR3 DNA is TGTGCCAGCAGTACCCCGGTGGCAGATACGCAGTATTTT.

The gene calls are TRBV6-1 and TRBJ1-4; D may be TRBD1 (5 bases). The V end was cut by 1 base, the J end by 3 bases, with 9 bases between. CDR3 length: 15 residues. Germline V gene sequence: CDR1 MNHNS, CDR2 SASEGT. CDR3 residues: CASSEEGQPNEKLFF. The CDR3 region has the DNA TGTGCCAGCAGTGAAGAGGGGCAGCCTAATGAAAAACTGTTTTTT.

The V and J genes are TRBV6-4 and TRBJ1-1, with D possibly TRBD1 on 5 matching bases. Germline CDR1 and CDR2: MRHNA and SNTAGT. V was shortened by 6 bases and J by 11 bases, with 28 bases between the two germline ends. The CDR3 covers 16 residues. CDR3 protein: CASRVRLTEARYVAFF. The CDR3 coding sequence is TGTGCCAGCAGGGTCAGGCTGACAGAAGCCCGTTACGTGGCTTTCTTT.

The chain joins TRBV7-2 to TRBJ2-3; D gene unclear. Deletions cut 1 base from V and 0 bases from J, with 14 bases between. CDR3 length equals 17 residues. Germline V lookup: CDR1 SGHTA, CDR2 FQGNSA. CDR3 loop: CASSLVPTARSTDTQYF. The CDR3 DNA follows: TGTGCCAGCAGCTTAGTCCCCACCGCGCGGAGCACAGATACGCAGTATTTT.

V gene TRBV7-3 combines with J gene TRBJ2-5; TRBD2 is a possible D gene (5 bases). The CDR3 runs 13 residues. Germline loops: CDR1 SGHTA, CDR2 FQGTGA. V was cut by 4 bases and J by 5 bases, with 11 bases left in between. The CDR3 coding sequence is TGTGCCAGCAGCTCGAGCGGAGCTGAGACCCAGTACTTC. Translating it yields CASSSSGAETQYF.